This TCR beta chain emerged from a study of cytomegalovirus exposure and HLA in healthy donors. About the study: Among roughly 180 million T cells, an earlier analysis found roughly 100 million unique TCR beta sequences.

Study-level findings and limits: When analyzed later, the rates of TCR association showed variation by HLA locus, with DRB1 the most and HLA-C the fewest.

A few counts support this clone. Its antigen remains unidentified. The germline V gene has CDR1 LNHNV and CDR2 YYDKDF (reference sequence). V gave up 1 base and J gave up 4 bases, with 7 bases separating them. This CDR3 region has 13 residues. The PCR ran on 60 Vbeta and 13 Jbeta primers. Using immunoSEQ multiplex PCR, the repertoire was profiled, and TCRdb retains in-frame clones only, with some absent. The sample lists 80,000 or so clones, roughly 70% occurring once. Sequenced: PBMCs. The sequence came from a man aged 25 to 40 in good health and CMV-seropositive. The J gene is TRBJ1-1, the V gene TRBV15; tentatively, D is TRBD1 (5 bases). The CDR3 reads CATSRGGGTEAFF. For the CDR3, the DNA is TGTGCCACCAGCAGAGGGGGGGGCACTGAAGCTTTCTTT.